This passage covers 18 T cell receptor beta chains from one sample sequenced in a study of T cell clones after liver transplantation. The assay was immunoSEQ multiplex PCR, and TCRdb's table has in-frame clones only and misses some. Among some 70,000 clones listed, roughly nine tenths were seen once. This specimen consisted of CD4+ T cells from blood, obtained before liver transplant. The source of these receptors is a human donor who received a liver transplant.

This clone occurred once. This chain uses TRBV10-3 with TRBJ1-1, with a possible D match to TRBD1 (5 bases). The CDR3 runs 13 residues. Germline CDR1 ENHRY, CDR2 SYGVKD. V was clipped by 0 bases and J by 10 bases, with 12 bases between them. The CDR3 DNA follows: TGTGCCATCAGTGAGTCAAGGGGCTCTTCAGCTTTCTTT. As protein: CAISESRGSSAFF.

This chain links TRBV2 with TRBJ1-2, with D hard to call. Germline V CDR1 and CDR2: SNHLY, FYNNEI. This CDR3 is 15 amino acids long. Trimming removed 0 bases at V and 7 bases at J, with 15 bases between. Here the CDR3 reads CASSEALASIRGYTF. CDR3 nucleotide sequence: TGTGCCAGCAGTGAAGCATTGGCGTCGATCCGTGGCTACACCTTC.

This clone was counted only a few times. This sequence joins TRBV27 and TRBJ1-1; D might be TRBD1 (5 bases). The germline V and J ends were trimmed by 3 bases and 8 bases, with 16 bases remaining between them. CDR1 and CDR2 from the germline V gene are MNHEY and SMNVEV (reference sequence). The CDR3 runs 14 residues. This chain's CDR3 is CASSFSGRDREAFF. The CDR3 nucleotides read TGTGCCAGCAGTTTTTCGGGACGCGACCGCGAAGCTTTCTTT.

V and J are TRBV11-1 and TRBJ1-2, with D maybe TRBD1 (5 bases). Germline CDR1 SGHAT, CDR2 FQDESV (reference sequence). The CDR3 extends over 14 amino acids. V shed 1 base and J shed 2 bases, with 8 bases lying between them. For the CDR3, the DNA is TGTGCCAGCAGCTTAGATGAGGGGAACTATGGCTACACCTTC. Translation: CASSLDEGNYGYTF.

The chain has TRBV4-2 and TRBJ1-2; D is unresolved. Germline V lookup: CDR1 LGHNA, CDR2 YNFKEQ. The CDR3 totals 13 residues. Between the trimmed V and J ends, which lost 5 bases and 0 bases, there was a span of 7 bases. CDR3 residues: CASSGRANYGYTF. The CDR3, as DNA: TGTGCCAGCAGCGGAAGGGCTAACTATGGCTACACCTTC.

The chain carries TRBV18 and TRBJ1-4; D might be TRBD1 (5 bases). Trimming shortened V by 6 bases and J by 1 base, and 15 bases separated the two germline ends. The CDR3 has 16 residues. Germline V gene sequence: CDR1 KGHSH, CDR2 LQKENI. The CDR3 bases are TGTGCCAGCTCGGAGCAAAGGGGCAGAACTAATGAAAAACTGTTTTTT. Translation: CASSEQRGRTNEKLFF.

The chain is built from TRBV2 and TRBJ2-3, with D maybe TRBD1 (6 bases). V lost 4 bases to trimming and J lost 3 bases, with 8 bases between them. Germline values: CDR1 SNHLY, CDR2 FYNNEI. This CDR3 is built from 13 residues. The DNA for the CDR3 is TGTGCCAGCAGTGTTCAGGGGACAGATACGCAGTATTTT. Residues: CASSVQGTDTQYF.

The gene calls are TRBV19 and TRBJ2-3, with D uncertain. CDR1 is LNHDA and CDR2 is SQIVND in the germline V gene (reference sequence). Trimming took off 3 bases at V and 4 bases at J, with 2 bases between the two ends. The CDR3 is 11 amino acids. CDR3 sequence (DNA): TGTGCCAGTAGTATTGCAGATACGCAGTATTTT. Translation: CASSIADTQYF.

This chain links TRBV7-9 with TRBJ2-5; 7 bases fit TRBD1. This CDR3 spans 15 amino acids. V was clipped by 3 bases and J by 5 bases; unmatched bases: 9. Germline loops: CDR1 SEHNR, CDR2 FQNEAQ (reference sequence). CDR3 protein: CASSLVQGWYETQYF. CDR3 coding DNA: TGTGCCAGCAGCTTGGTACAGGGGTGGTACGAGACCCAGTACTTC.

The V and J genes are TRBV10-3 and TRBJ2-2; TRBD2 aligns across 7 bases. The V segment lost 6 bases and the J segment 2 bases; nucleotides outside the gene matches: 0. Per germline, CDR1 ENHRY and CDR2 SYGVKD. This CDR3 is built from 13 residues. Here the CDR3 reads CAIRGLNTGELFF. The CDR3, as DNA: TGTGCCATCAGGGGACTAAACACCGGGGAGCTGTTTTTT.

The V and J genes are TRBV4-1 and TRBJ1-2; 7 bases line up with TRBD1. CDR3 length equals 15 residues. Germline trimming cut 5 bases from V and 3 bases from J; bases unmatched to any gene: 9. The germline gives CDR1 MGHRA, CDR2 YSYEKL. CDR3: CASSKGQVIDYGYTF. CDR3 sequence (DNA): TGCGCCAGCAGCAAAGGACAGGTTATCGACTATGGCTACACCTTC.

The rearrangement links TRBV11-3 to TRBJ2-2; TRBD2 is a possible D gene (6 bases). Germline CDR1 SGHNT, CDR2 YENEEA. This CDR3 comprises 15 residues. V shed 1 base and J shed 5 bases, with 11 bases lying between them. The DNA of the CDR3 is TGTGCCAGCAGCTTAGCGGGAGTAGGTACCGGGGAGCTGTTTTTT. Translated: CASSLAGVGTGELFF.

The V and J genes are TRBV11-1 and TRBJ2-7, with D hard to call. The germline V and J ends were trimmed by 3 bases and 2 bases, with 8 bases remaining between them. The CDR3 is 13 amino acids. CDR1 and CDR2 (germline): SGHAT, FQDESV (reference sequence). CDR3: CASSFGVAYEQYF. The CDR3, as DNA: TGTGCCAGCAGCTTTGGGGTCGCCTACGAGCAGTACTTC.

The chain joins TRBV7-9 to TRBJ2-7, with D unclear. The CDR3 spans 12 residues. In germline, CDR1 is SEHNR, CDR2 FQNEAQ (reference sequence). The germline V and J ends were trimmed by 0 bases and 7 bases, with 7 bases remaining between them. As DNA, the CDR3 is TGTGCCAGCAGCTTAGCGTCCGGGGAGCAGTACTTC. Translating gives CASSLASGEQYF. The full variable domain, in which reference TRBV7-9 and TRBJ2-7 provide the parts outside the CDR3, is DTGVSQNPRHKITKRGQNVTFRCDPISEHNRLYWYRQTLGQGPEFLTYFQNEAQLEKSRLLSDRFSAERPKGSFSTLEIQRTEQGDSAMYLCASSLASGEQYFGPGTRLTVT.

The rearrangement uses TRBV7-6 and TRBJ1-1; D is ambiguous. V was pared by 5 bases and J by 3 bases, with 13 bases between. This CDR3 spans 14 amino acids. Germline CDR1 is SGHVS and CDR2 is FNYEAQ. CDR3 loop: CASSARPGDTEAFF. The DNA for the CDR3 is TGTGCCAGCAGCGCAAGACCCGGGGACACTGAAGCTTTCTTT.

CDR3 region: CASSLALGEGQDTQYF. In DNA, the CDR3 is TGTGCCAGCAGCTTAGCGCTAGGGGAGGGCCAAGATACGCAGTATTTT. The chain employs TRBV7-2 and TRBJ2-3, with 7 bases matching TRBD2. Trimming at V came to 0 bases and at J to 5 bases, leaving 8 bases not matched to a gene. In germline, CDR1 is SGHTA, CDR2 FQGNSA. This CDR3 region has 16 residues.

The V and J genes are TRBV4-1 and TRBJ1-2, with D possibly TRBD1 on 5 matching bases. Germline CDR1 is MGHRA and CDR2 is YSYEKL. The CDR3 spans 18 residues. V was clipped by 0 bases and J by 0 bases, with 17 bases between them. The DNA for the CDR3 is TGCGCCAGCAGCCAAGATACGGCAGGGACTTCGGCTAACTATGGCTACACCTTC. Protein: CASSQDTAGTSANYGYTF.

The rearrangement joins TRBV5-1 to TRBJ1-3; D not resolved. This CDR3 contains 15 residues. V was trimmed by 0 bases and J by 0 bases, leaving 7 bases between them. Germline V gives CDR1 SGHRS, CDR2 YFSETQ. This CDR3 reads CASSLASRSGNTIYF. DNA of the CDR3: TGCGCCAGCAGCTTGGCCAGCCGCTCTGGAAACACCATATATTTT.